The T cell receptor beta chain under discussion was sequenced for a study of shared clonotypes between healthy human individuals. The wider study: Each donor's CD8 memory used one plate, CD8 naive two, each CD4 subset three.

The CDR3 spans 12 residues. V shed 6 bases and J 3 bases; nucleotides not matched to a gene: 1. Germline-derived CDR1 and CDR2 are LGHNA and YSLEER. Positively selected for CCR7, the CD45RO-negative cells used as naive CD8 cells excluded terminally differentiated effector memory CD45RA+ cells. Assay runs were performed at deep level. Sorted-subset replicate PCR reactions were performed with about 200 ng DNA, corresponding to 25,000 to 35,000 T cell genomes. Using immunoSEQ multiplex PCR, the repertoire was profiled, and TCRdb retains in-frame clones only, with some absent. The sample consists of some 2.1 million clones, about 95% of them appearing once.

The chain employs TRBV4-3 and TRBJ2-5; 7 positions match TRBD2. Input material: naive CD8+ T cells sorted from blood. This TCR came from a man younger than 35 in good health. The CDR3 nucleotides read TGCGCCAGCAGTCTAGCGGAAGAGACCCAGTACTTC. Translation gives CASSLAEETQYF.